The clone carrying this T cell receptor beta chain was seen only once. Its antigen is as yet unknown. V gave up 0 bases and J gave up 7 bases; unmatched junction bases: 4. Germline-derived CDR1 and CDR2 are SGHRS and YFSETQ. The CDR3 contains 14 residues. This specimen comes from a study of cytomegalovirus exposure and HLA in healthy donors. Study-level information: The 120 validation repertoires, a later analysis reported, used the same platform as the 666 first-cohort repertoires. The study's findings and limits: Associated with cytomegalovirus, according to the listing, were approximately 160 TCR beta chains.

Repertoires were generated with immunoSEQ multiplex PCR, while TCRdb's copy carries only in-frame clones and drops some. The data hold 200,000 to 250,000 clones, with 80% to 90% observed a single time. Sequencing was performed on PBMCs. The J gene is TRBJ1-5, the V gene TRBV5-1; TRBD1 agrees at 7 bases. The source is a woman between 18 and 29 years old in good health and CMV-seronegative. The CDR3: CASSLEGAGQPQHF. The CDR3 DNA reads TGCGCCAGCAGCTTGGAGGGGGCCGGGCAGCCCCAGCATTTT.